These T cell receptor beta chains were read from a single sample in a study of metastatic and nonmetastatic thyroid tumors. TCRdb re-called the PCR reads with MiXCR. The sample includes about 4,000 clones, around 21% of them seen just once. The sample consisted of tumor tissue. The receptors originated from a female donor with papillary thyroid cancer or a benign thyroid nodule (not recorded which). Some clones in this sample may be carry-over from other donors' samples. CDR3s include the opening cysteine and the closing phenylalanine or tryptophan. Fields, in order: D gene, clone size, V gene, J gene, CDR3 protein, CDR3 DNA. A D gene is named only where the DNA matches it firmly. For some rows the clone size is stated as once, few or many, or as a class when expanded; others skip it.

>TRBD1|NA|TRBV6-1|TRBJ2-7
CASSPQGANLNEQYF
TGTGCCAGCAGTCCACAGGGGGCGAATTTGAACGAGCAGTACTTC
>NA|NA|TRBV5-1|TRBJ2-7
CASKNVRGDSYEQYF
TGCGCCAGCAAGAATGTTAGGGGCGATTCCTACGAGCAGTACTTC
>NA|medium-sized|TRBV19|TRBJ1-5
CASSITGGGNQPQHF
TGTGCCAGTAGTATTACGGGCGGGGGCAATCAGCCCCAGCATTTT
>TRBD1|many|TRBV6-1|TRBJ2-5
CASSPGQGLPETQYF
TGTGCCAGCAGCCCCGGACAGGGCCTCCCAGAGACCCAGTACTTC
>NA|NA|TRBV18|TRBJ2-7
CASSPRNRDGEQYF
TGTGCCAGCTCACCGCGAAACAGGGATGGCGAGCAGTACTTC
>TRBD1|few|TRBV12-3/TRBV12-4|TRBJ2-7
CASSLTGKGDEQYF
TGTGCCAGCAGTCTGACAGGGAAAGGCGACGAGCAGTACTTC
>NA|medium-sized|TRBV24-1|TRBJ2-5
CATRGPPGGQETQYF
TGTGCCACCAGGGGCCCCCCCGGGGGCCAAGAGACCCAGTACTTC
>TRBD2|NA|TRBV10-2|TRBJ2-7
CASSVIAGGYEQYF
TGCGCCAGCAGTGTTATAGCGGGAGGGTACGAGCAGTACTTC
>NA|medium-sized|TRBV5-8|TRBJ2-1
CASSLAGGGSEQFF
TGTGCCAGCAGCTTGGCCGGGGGAGGAAGTGAGCAGTTCTTC
>NA|NA|TRBV27|TRBJ2-3
CASSPKTELGPDTQYF
TGTGCCAGCAGTCCAAAGACAGAGTTAGGACCAGATACGCAGTATTTT
>NA|NA|TRBV20-1|TRBJ1-2
CSANPGAVGYTF
TGCAGTGCTAATCCAGGGGCAGTAGGCTACACCTTC
>TRBD2|many|TRBV28|TRBJ2-7
CASTKAGNYEQYF
TGTGCCAGCACTAAAGCGGGAAACTACGAGCAGTACTTC
>NA|once|TRBV18|TRBJ2-2
CASSPGSRSTGELFF
TGTGCCAGCTCACCTGGCTCGCGAAGCACCGGGGAGCTGTTTTTT
>NA|NA|TRBV6-2/TRBV6-3|TRBJ2-5
CASSYYSWGETQYF
TGTGCCAGCAGTTACTACAGTTGGGGGGAGACCCAGTACTTC
>TRBD1|few|TRBV28|TRBJ1-2
CASSLLGTGFGYTF
TGTGCCAGCAGTTTGTTAGGGACAGGGTTTGGCTACACCTTC
>NA|NA|TRBV9|TRBJ2-7
CASSAEGGYEQYF
TGTGCCAGCAGCGCCGAGGGGGGTTACGAGCAGTACTTC
>NA|many|TRBV20-1|TRBJ2-7
CSARWVVEGADEQYF
TGCAGTGCTAGATGGGTGGTAGAAGGTGCCGACGAGCAGTACTTC
>NA|few|TRBV11-3|TRBJ2-7
CASSISGRGPEQYF
TGTGCCAGCAGCATTTCGGGGCGGGGCCCCGAGCAGTACTTC
>NA|large|TRBV6-2/TRBV6-3|TRBJ1-1
CASSYSRGRLGVNTEAFF
TGTGCCAGCAGTTACTCAAGGGGAAGGCTTGGGGTAAACACTGAAGCTTTCTTT
>NA|NA|TRBV12-3/TRBV12-4|TRBJ2-7
CASSFTGYSEQYF
TGTGCCAGCAGTTTCACGGGGTATAGCGAGCAGTACTTC
>TRBD1|many|TRBV15|TRBJ2-1
CATSRTSSGQVYNEQFF
TGTGCCACCAGCAGGACCTCTTCGGGACAGGTTTACAATGAGCAGTTCTTC
>NA|few|TRBV28|TRBJ2-7
CASSLGLGYEQYF
TGTGCCAGCAGTTTGGGTTTAGGGTACGAGCAGTACTTC